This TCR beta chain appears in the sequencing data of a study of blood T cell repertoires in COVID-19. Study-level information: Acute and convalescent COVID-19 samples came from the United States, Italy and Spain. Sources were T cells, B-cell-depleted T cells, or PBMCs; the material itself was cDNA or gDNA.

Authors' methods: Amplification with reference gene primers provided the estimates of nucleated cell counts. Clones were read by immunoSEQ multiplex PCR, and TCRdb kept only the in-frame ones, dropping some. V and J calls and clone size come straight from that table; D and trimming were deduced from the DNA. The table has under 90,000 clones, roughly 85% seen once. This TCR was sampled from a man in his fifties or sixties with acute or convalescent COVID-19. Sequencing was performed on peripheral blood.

In DNA, the CDR3 is TGCGCCAGCAGCTTGGGGGGACTTCCCTCCTACAATGAGCAGTTCTTC. Translated: CASSLGGLPSYNEQFF. The V call is TRBV5-1, the J call TRBJ2-1, with D perhaps TRBD2 (6 bases). CDR1 and CDR2 from the germline V gene are SGHRS and YFSETQ. The CDR3 contains 16 residues. V lost 0 bases to trimming and J lost 0 bases, with 10 bases between them.